The 9 T cell receptor beta chains in this list originate from one sample, sequenced in a study of identical twins. Each CDR3 protein gets one entry after TCRdb re-called the 5' RACE reads with MiXCR. Among about 250,000 distinct CDR3 sequences listed, about 8% were seen once. These data are also associated with another study on yellow fever vaccine responses in identical twins.

Sequencing was performed on CD8+ T cells sorted from blood. The receptors were gathered from a woman between 18 and 30 years old in good health.

The gene calls are TRBV28 and TRBJ2-7, with D perhaps TRBD2 (5 bases). The CDR3 spans 14 residues. Per germline, CDR1 MDHEN and CDR2 SYDVKM. V was clipped by 9 bases and J by 3 bases, with 18 bases between them. CDR3 nucleotides: TGTGCCAGTACTCCTATTTCTGGAGGCTACGAGCAGTACTTC. Translated, it gives CASTPISGGYEQYF.

The gene calls are TRBV6-2 or TRBV6-3 and TRBJ1-1; no clear D. Germline lookup yields CDR1 MNHEY and CDR2 SVGEGT. Trimming left V 5 bases short and J 1 base short, with 8 bases between. The CDR3 is 13 amino acids. The CDR3: CASSPYSNTEAFF. CDR3 DNA: TGTGCCAGCAGTCCCTATTCGAACACTGAAGCTTTCTTT.

This chain links TRBV20-1 with TRBJ2-1, with D perhaps TRBD2 (6 bases). Germline V CDR1 and CDR2: DFQATT, SNEGSKA (reference sequence). CDR3 length: 16 amino acids. The V and J ends lost 6 bases and 0 bases respectively, with 18 bases between them. CDR3 sequence (DNA): TGCAGTGCCACAGGTGGGGCAGCGGGCTCCTACAATGAGCAGTTCTTC. Its protein product is CSATGGAAGSYNEQFF.

This clonotype was found many times. This rearrangement joins TRBV27 to TRBJ2-1; 9 bases agree with TRBD2. The CDR3 spans 13 residues. Per germline, CDR1 MNHEY and CDR2 SMNVEV (reference sequence). V shed 5 bases and J 4 bases; nucleotides not matched to a gene: 0. In nucleotides, the CDR3 is TGTGCCAGCAGTAGCGGGGGGTACAATGAGCAGTTCTTC. Amino acid sequence: CASSSGGYNEQFF.

This clonotype was observed a few times. The rearrangement uses TRBV5-6 and TRBJ2-7; D unresolved. This CDR3 contains 14 residues. Germline CDR1 and CDR2: SGHDT and YYEEEE. Trimming took 4 bases from V and 1 from J, leaving 12 bases between them. The CDR3: CASSKRFSSYEQYF. In DNA form, the CDR3 reads TGTGCCAGCAGCAAACGATTCAGTTCCTACGAGCAGTACTTC. Drawing the rest from reference TRBV5-6 and TRBJ2-7, the complete variable domain is DAGVTQSPTHLIKTRGQQVTLRCSPKSGHDTVSWYQQALGQGPQFIFQYYEEEERQRGNFPDRFSGHQFPNYSSELNVNALLLGDSALYLCASSKRFSSYEQYFGPGTRLTVT.

The chain joins TRBV2 to TRBJ2-7; D ambiguous. CDR1 SNHLY and CDR2 FYNNEI come from the germline V gene. The CDR3 extends over 13 amino acids. V lost 8 bases and J 3 bases, leaving 14 bases between the germline ends. The CDR3 sequence is CASFGLPVYEQYF. The DNA for the CDR3 is TGTGCCAGCTTTGGTCTCCCGGTCTACGAGCAGTACTTC.

This clonotype was counted a few times. V usage is TRBV10-3 and J usage is TRBJ2-2, with D uncertain. Trimming left V 0 bases short and J 0 bases short, with 11 bases between. Germline V gene data show CDR1 as ENHRY and CDR2 as SYGVKD. This CDR3 is 17 amino acids long. This chain's CDR3 is CAISESIRQANTGELFF. CDR3 DNA sequence: TGTGCCATCAGTGAGTCGATACGTCAGGCGAACACCGGGGAGCTGTTTTTT.

V is TRBV15 and J is TRBJ1-1; a weak D match, TRBD1 (5 bases). Deletions cut 1 base from V and 9 bases from J, with 15 bases between. CDR1 is LNHNV and CDR2 is YYDKDF in the germline V gene (reference sequence). CDR3 length: 14 residues. CDR3 DNA sequence: TGTGCCACCAGCAGAGGTACAGGATTTTTGAAAGCTTTCTTT. It specifies CATSRGTGFLKAFF.

V is TRBV6-2 or TRBV6-3 and J is TRBJ2-1; D ambiguous. V was shortened by 4 bases and J by 7 bases, with 11 bases between the two germline ends. This CDR3 has 13 residues. Germline assignment: CDR1 MNHEY and CDR2 SVGEGT. DNA for the CDR3: TGTGCCAGCAGTTTTCTGGAAGTGAATGAGCAGTTCTTC. Translation: CASSFLEVNEQFF.